The 18 T cell receptor beta chains below were found in one sample sequenced in a study of CD8+ T cells in alopecia areata. TCR sequencing used cDNA made by reverse transcription of extracted RNA. Data came from immunoSEQ multiplex PCR; TCRdb stores just in-frame clones and leaves some out. The data hold fewer than 250,000 clones, with around two fifths observed a single time. Treatment here: oral pan-JAK inhibitor, 5-10 mg twice daily. Sequences were derived from CD4+ T cells sorted from blood, sampled at approximately week 37, from a patient treated with tofacitinib. The receptors stem from a human donor with alopecia areata.

This clone was seen a handful of times. Here the CDR3 DNA reads TGTGCCAGCAGCTTAAGTGGCGAAAGCCGATATTTCTTC. Translated: CASSLSGESRYFF. V usage is TRBV7-3 and J usage is TRBJ2-1; no firm D call. Germline CDR1 SGHTA, CDR2 FQGTGA. The length of the CDR3 is 13 residues. The V and J ends lost 1 base and 16 bases respectively, with 17 bases between them.

The sample holds many counts of this clone. This chain links TRBV27 with TRBJ1-5; D possibly corresponds to TRBD1 (6 bases). V lost 6 bases and J 7 bases, leaving 22 bases between the germline ends. Germline V gene lookup returns CDR1 MNHEY and CDR2 SMNVEV (reference sequence). This CDR3 spans 16 amino acids. As DNA, the CDR3 is TGTGCCAGCAGGGAAACAGGGCGGGTGTCAGGGCAGCCCCAGCATTTT. Amino acid sequence: CASRETGRVSGQPQHF.

The chain uses TRBV7-9 and TRBJ1-1; D unresolved. The CDR3 contains 11 residues. The germline CDR1 and CDR2 sequences are SEHNR and FQNEAQ (reference sequence). V was clipped by 5 bases and J by 6 bases, with 7 bases between them. CDR3 DNA: TGTGCCAGCAGCACCCGGTCTGAAGCTTTCTTT. Amino acids: CASSTRSEAFF.

The gene calls are TRBV27 and TRBJ2-7; TRBD2 agrees at 7 bases. After removal of 4 bases from V and 2 bases from J, the junction contained 8 bases not matched to a gene. The CDR3 length is 15 residues. CDR1 and CDR2 from the germline V gene are MNHEY and SMNVEV (reference sequence). This CDR3 reads CASSSRASGTYEQYF. CDR3 nucleotide sequence: TGTGCCAGCAGTTCTCGGGCTAGCGGCACCTACGAGCAGTACTTC.

V gene TRBV2 combines with J gene TRBJ2-1; D uncertain. Trimming stripped 4 bases from V and 4 bases from J, with 8 bases between. The length of the CDR3 is 13 residues. Germline V lookup: CDR1 SNHLY, CDR2 FYNNEI. The CDR3 is CASSGLSYNEQFF. The CDR3 DNA follows: TGTGCCAGCAGTGGACTTTCTTACAATGAGCAGTTCTTC. The whole variable domain, remainder taken from reference TRBV2 and TRBJ2-1, is EPEVTQTPSHQVTQMGQEVILRCVPISNHLYFYWYRQILGQKVEFLVSFYNNEISEKSEIFDDQFSVERPDGSNFTLKIRSTKLEDSAMYFCASSGLSYNEQFFGPGTRLTVL.

Turning to this clone: The sample holds other DNA sequences that translate to the same CDR3. The rearrangement uses TRBV30 and TRBJ1-1; no definite D call. The germline V gene has CDR1 GTSNPN and CDR2 SVGIG (reference sequence). There are 12 residues in the CDR3. The V end lost 2 bases, the J end lost 0 bases, and 4 bases lay between the germline ends. The CDR3 DNA is TGTGCCTGGAGTAGGGTGAACACTGAAGCTTTCTTT. Residues: CAWSRVNTEAFF.

This clone was seen more than once but under ten times. This chain links TRBV7-9 with TRBJ1-1; D not resolved. The CDR3 consists of 12 residues. Germline assignment: CDR1 SEHNR and CDR2 FQNEAQ (reference sequence). Trimming left V 3 bases short and J 1 base short, with 3 bases between. The CDR3 spells CASSFENTEAFF. The CDR3 DNA sequence: TGTGCCAGCAGCTTCGAGAACACTGAAGCTTTCTTT.

CDR3 bases: TGTGCCAGCAGCCTAACAGGGGGCGAGCAGTACTTC. Residues: CASSLTGGEQYF. The chain is built from TRBV2 and TRBJ2-7, with 8 nucleotides matching TRBD1. The J segment lost 6 bases and the V segment lost 6 bases, leaving 4 bases of the junction unmatched. The CDR3 runs 12 residues. Germline CDR1 is SNHLY and CDR2 is FYNNEI.

This clone was found a few times. This rearrangement joins TRBV7-9 to TRBJ2-2, with D unclear. The CDR3 loop spans 12 amino acids. With 5 bases removed from V and 7 bases from J, the gap between germline ends came to 8 bases. The germline gives CDR1 SEHNR, CDR2 FQNEAQ (reference sequence). The CDR3 protein is CASSSGNGELFF. In DNA, the CDR3 is TGTGCCAGCAGCAGTGGGAACGGGGAGCTGTTTTTT.

This clone has just a few counts. The chain couples TRBV7-7 to TRBJ2-5; 7 bases are a match to TRBD2. Germline-derived CDR1 and CDR2 are SSHAT and FNYEAQ (reference sequence). The CDR3 runs 13 residues. V shed 5 bases and J 2 bases; nucleotides not matched to a gene: 2. CDR3 protein: CASSDGRQETQYF. In DNA, the CDR3 is TGTGCCAGCAGCGACGGGAGGCAAGAGACCCAGTACTTC.

The J gene is TRBJ1-1, the V gene TRBV15; D gene unclear. The germline V and J ends were trimmed by 1 base and 6 bases, with 9 bases remaining between them. Germline V lookup: CDR1 LNHNV, CDR2 YYDKDF (reference sequence). This CDR3 is 13 amino acids long. In DNA form, the CDR3 reads TGTGCCACCAGCAGAGGCCCGTGGGCTGAAGCTTTCTTT. This gives the protein CATSRGPWAEAFF.

This clone was seen a single time. The identical CDR3 is also encoded by other nucleotide sequences in the sample. The rearrangement joins TRBV30 to TRBJ1-1; D possibly corresponds to TRBD1 (6 bases). This CDR3 has 13 residues. The V gene's germline CDR1 is GTSNPN and CDR2 SVGIG (reference sequence). Trimming took 0 bases from V and 3 from J, leaving 8 bases between them. The DNA for the CDR3 is TGTGCCTGGAGTGTAAGGGGGGACACTGAAGCTTTCTTT. It specifies CAWSVRGDTEAFF.

This clone showed up just once. V gene TRBV15 combines with J gene TRBJ2-2; possibly TRBD2 for D (6 bases). The CDR3 runs 15 residues. Germline V gene lookup returns CDR1 LNHNV and CDR2 YYDKDF (reference sequence). The V end lost 7 bases, the J end lost 6 bases, and 18 bases lay between the germline ends. The CDR3 is CATIRGGGKAGELFF. As DNA, the CDR3 is TGTGCCACCATAAGGGGCGGAGGGAAAGCCGGGGAGCTGTTTTTT.

The rearrangement joins TRBV28 to TRBJ2-1, with D unresolved. V lost 8 bases and J lost 0, with 8 bases in between. Germline V gene sequence: CDR1 MDHEN, CDR2 SYDVKM. There are 13 residues in the CDR3. The CDR3 DNA sequence: TGTGCCAGCCTGGAGACCTCCTACAATGAGCAGTTCTTC. Protein: CASLETSYNEQFF.

The rearrangement uses TRBV2 and TRBJ1-1; no firm D call. The CDR3 totals 13 residues. Looked up from germline, CDR1 is SNHLY and CDR2 is FYNNEI. Trimming took off 7 bases at V and 4 bases at J, with 13 bases between the two ends. The DNA of the CDR3 is TGTGCCAGCAACGCCAGACGTGCCACTGAAGCTTTCTTT. Amino acid sequence: CASNARRATEAFF.

This clone was counted a few times. The chain joins TRBV7-9 to TRBJ2-3; 9 bases map to TRBD1. J gave up 3 bases and V 6 bases, and 7 bases lay outside the gene matches. The CDR3 totals 15 residues. Per the germline V gene, CDR1 is SEHNR and CDR2 is FQNEAQ (reference sequence). The CDR3 spells CASSSRTGVTDTQYF. As DNA, the CDR3 is TGTGCCAGCAGTTCCCGGACAGGGGTAACAGATACGCAGTATTTT.

CDR3 in amino acids: CASRTESTQYF. The CDR3 coding sequence is TGTGCCAGCAGGACTGAAAGTACGCAGTATTTT. V is TRBV6-1 and J is TRBJ2-3; D not resolved. Trimming cost V 6 bases and J 8 bases, with 9 bases left between them. Germline V gene lookup returns CDR1 MNHNS and CDR2 SASEGT. The CDR3 sequence is 11 residues long.

The V gene is TRBV20-1, the J gene TRBJ2-3; D is ambiguous. Trimming shortened V by 6 bases and J by 2 bases, and 6 bases separated the two germline ends. The CDR3 contains 11 residues. Germline lookup yields CDR1 DFQATT and CDR2 SNEGSKA (reference sequence). DNA for the CDR3: TGCAGTGCGTTCGCCACAGATACGCAGTATTTT. Its translation is CSAFATDTQYF.